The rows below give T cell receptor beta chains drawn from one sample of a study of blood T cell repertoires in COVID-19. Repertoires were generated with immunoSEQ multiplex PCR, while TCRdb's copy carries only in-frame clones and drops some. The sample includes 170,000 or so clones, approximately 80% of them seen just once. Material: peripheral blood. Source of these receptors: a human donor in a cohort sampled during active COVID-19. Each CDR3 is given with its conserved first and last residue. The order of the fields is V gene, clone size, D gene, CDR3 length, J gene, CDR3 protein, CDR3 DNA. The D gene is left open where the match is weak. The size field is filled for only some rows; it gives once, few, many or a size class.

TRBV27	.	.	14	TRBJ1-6	CASSLNRHNSPLHF	TGTGCCAGCAGTTTAAACAGACATAATTCACCCCTCCACTTT
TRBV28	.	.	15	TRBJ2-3	CASSLSRVGTDTQYF	TGTGCCAGCAGTTTATCCAGGGTAGGGACAGATACGCAGTATTTT
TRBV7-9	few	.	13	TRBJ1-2	CASSRTGFNGYTF	TGTGCCAGCAGCAGAACAGGGTTCAATGGCTACACCTTC
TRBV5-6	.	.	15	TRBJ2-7	CASSFGHPEGIEQYF	TGTGCCAGCAGCTTCGGACACCCGGAGGGAATTGAGCAGTACTTC
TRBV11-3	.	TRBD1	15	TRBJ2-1	CASSSTGTGVNEQFF	TGTGCCAGCAGCTCCACCGGGACAGGGGTAAATGAGCAGTTCTTC
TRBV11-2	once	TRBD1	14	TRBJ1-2	CASSLYQGGYGYTF	TGTGCCAGCAGCTTATATCAGGGGGGCTATGGCTACACCTTC
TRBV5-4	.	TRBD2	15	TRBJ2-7	CASSTSGGLGGEQYF	TGTGCCAGCAGCACCAGCGGGGGGCTCGGAGGGGAGCAGTACTTC
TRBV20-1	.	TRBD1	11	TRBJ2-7	CSALGQYEQYF	TGCAGTGCCCTGGGACAGTACGAGCAGTACTTC
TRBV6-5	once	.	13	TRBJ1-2	CASRPAGSGGYTF	TGTGCCAGCAGACCAGCGGGGTCTGGCGGCTACACCTTC
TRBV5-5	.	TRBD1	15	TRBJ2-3	CASSLADRDGDTQYF	TGTGCCAGCAGCTTGGCGGACAGGGACGGGGATACGCAGTATTTT
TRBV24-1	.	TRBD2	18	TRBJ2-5	CATSDPGTSGRAYETQYF	TGTGCCACCAGTGACCCCGGGACTAGCGGGAGGGCCTATGAGACCCAGTACTTC
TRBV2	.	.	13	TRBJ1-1	CASAWGADTEAFF	TGTGCCAGCGCGTGGGGCGCTGACACTGAAGCTTTCTTT
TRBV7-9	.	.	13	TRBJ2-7	CASSSSIAYEQYF	TGTGCCAGCAGCTCCTCAATAGCGTACGAGCAGTACTTC
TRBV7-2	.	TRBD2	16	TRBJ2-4	CASSLSGGGRVNIQYF	TGTGCCAGCAGCTTGAGCGGGGGGGGAAGGGTAAACATTCAGTACTTC
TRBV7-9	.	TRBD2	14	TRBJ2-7	CASSGEGNSYEQYF	TGTGCCAGCAGCGGGGAGGGCAACTCCTACGAGCAGTACTTC
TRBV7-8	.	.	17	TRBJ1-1	CASSPGGARSGNTEAFF	TGTGCCAGCAGCCCGGGGGGAGCGAGGAGCGGGAACACTGAAGCTTTCTTT
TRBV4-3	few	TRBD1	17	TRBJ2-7	CASSQEVTGGLSYEQYF	TGCGCCAGCAGCCAAGAGGTGACAGGGGGTCTAAGCTACGAGCAGTACTTC
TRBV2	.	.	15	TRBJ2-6	CASRLTDSGANVLTF	TGTGCCAGCAGACTGACGGACAGCGGGGCCAACGTCCTGACTTTC
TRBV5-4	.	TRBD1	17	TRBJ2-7	CASSLKGQGTGSYEQYF	TGTGCCAGCAGCTTGAAGGGACAGGGGACAGGCTCCTACGAGCAGTACTTC
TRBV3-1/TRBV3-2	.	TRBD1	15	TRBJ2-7	CASSQPGQGEYEQYF	TGTGCCAGCAGCCAACCGGGACAGGGGGAATACGAGCAGTACTTC
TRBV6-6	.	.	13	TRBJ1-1	CASSSFEGGVAFF	TGTGCCAGCAGCTCCTTTGAAGGGGGTGTGGCTTTCTTT
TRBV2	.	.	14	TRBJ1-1	CASAAEQGGTEAFF	TGTGCCAGCGCTGCGGAGCAGGGAGGGACTGAAGCTTTCTTT
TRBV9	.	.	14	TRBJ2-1	CASSPPGGYNEQFF	TGTGCCAGCAGCCCCCCCGGCGGCTACAATGAGCAGTTCTTC
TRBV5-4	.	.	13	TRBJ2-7	CASSLAGSYEQYF	TGTGCCAGCAGCTTGGCCGGGAGCTACGAGCAGTACTTC
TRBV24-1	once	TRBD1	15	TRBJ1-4	CATSDRTGPNEKLFF	TGTGCCACCAGTGACCGGACAGGGCCTAATGAAAAACTGTTTTTT
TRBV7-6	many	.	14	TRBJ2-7	CASSLWGGTYEQYF	TGTGCCAGCAGCCTCTGGGGAGGAACCTACGAGCAGTACTTC
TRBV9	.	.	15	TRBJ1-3	CASSNGLISGNTIYF	TGTGCCAGCAGCAATGGACTGATCTCTGGAAACACCATATATTTT
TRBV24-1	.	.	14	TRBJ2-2	CATSDEGWTGELFF	TGTGCCACCAGTGACGAGGGTTGGACCGGGGAGCTGTTTTTT
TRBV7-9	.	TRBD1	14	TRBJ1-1	CASSLGGTVTEAFF	TGTGCCAGCAGCTTAGGAGGGACAGTGACTGAAGCTTTCTTT
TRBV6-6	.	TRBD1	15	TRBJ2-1	CASSYQGARYNEQFF	TGTGCCAGCAGTTATCAGGGGGCGCGATACAATGAGCAGTTCTTC
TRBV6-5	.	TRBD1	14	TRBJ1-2	CASRFTGEGYGYTF	TGTGCCAGCAGATTCACAGGGGAAGGTTATGGCTACACCTTC
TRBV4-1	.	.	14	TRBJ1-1	CASSQDRVGTEAFF	TGCGCCAGCAGCCAAGATCGGGTTGGAACTGAAGCTTTCTTT
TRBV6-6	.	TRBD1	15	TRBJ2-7	CASRPDRGGSYEQYF	TGTGCCAGCAGACCGGACAGGGGGGGCTCCTACGAGCAGTACTTC
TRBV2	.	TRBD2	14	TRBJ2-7	CASSRKRERYEQYF	TGTGCCAGCAGCAGGAAGCGGGAGAGGTACGAGCAGTACTTC
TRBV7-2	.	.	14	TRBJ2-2	CASSLEGGTGELFF	TGTGCCAGCAGCTTAGAGGGGGGGACCGGGGAGCTGTTTTTT
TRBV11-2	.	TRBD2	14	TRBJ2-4	CASSSPRLAEIQYF	TGTGCCAGCAGCTCTCCCCGACTAGCAGAGATTCAGTACTTC
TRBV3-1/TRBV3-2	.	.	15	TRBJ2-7	CASSRSGAGAYEQYF	TGTGCCAGCAGCCGCAGCGGGGCAGGGGCCTACGAGCAGTACTTC
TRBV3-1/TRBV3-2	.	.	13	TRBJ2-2	CASSRTNTGELFF	TGTGCCAGCAGCCGGACAAACACCGGGGAGCTGTTTTTT
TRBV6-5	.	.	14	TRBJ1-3	CASSSSGGGNTIYF	TGTGCCAGCAGTTCCTCGGGGGGGGGAAACACCATATATTTT
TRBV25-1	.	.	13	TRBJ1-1	CASSRTENTEAFF	TGTGCCAGCAGTAGGACAGAGAACACTGAAGCTTTCTTT
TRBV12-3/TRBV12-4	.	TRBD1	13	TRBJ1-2	CASSNIGQAGYTF	TGTGCCAGCAGTAACATCGGACAGGCGGGCTACACCTTC
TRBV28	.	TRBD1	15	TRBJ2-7	CASRRAGTGYNEQYF	TGTGCCAGCAGACGGGCCGGGACAGGGTACAACGAGCAGTACTTC
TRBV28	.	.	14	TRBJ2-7	CASAVHPKTYEQYF	TGTGCCAGCGCGGTCCACCCTAAGACCTACGAGCAGTACTTC
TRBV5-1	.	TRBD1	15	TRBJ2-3	CASSKNRGPRDTQYF	TGCGCCAGCAGCAAAAACAGGGGACCCCGGGATACGCAGTATTTT
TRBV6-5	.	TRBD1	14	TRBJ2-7	CASSRGQGSLEQYF	TGTGCCAGCAGTAGGGGACAGGGGTCCCTCGAGCAGTACTTC
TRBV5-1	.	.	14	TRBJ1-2	CASSLALTGYGYTF	TGCGCCAGCAGCTTGGCTTTGACAGGCTATGGCTACACCTTC
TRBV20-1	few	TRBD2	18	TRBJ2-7	CSASRLAGDSLSRGEQYF	TGCAGTGCTAGTCGACTAGCGGGAGATTCCCTTTCTCGGGGGGAGCAGTACTTC
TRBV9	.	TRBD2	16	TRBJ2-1	CASSGLAVEAYNEQFF	TGTGCCAGCAGCGGACTAGCGGTAGAGGCCTACAATGAGCAGTTCTTC
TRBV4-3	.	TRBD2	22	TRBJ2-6	CASSQDPTSGGARASGANVLTF	TGCGCCAGCAGCCAAGATCCCACTAGCGGGGGGGCCCGGGCCTCTGGGGCCAACGTCCTGACTTTC
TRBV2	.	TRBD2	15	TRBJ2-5	CASSASGGAGKTQYF	TGTGCCAGCAGTGCTAGCGGGGGGGCCGGGAAGACCCAGTACTTC
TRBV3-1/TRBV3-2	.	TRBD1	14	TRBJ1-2	CASSPPDRGSGYTF	TGTGCCAGCAGCCCCCCAGACAGGGGAAGTGGCTACACCTTC
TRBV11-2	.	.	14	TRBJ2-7	CASSLDGTGYEQYF	TGTGCCAGCAGCTTAGATGGTACGGGCTACGAGCAGTACTTC
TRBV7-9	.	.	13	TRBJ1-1	CASTPTVNTEAFF	TGTGCCAGCACCCCGACAGTGAACACTGAAGCTTTCTTT
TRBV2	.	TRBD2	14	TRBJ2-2	CASSLAADTGELFF	TGTGCCAGCTCGCTAGCGGCGGACACCGGGGAGCTGTTTTTT
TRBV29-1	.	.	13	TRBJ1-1	CSGGRPANTEAFF	TGCAGCGGAGGCCGGCCAGCGAACACTGAAGCTTTCTTT
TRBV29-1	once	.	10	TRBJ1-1	CSVKGSEAFF	TGCAGCGTTAAGGGGTCTGAAGCTTTCTTT
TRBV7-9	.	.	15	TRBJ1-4	CASRPPGALNEKLFF	TGTGCCAGCAGACCCCCTGGGGCCCTTAATGAAAAACTGTTTTTT
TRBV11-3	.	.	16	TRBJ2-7	CASSPPTGQRYYEQYF	TGTGCCAGCAGCCCCCCCACAGGTCAGCGTTACTACGAGCAGTACTTC
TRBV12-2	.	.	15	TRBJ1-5	CASRFTGDSNQPQHF	TGTGCAAGTCGCTTTACAGGGGATAGCAATCAGCCCCAGCATTTT
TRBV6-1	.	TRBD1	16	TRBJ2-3	CASSEAGGWGADTQYF	TGTGCCAGCAGTGAAGCAGGGGGCTGGGGAGCAGATACGCAGTATTTT